The rows below give T cell receptor beta chains drawn from one sample of a study of radiotherapy plus CTLA-4 blockade in lung cancer. Here immunoSEQ multiplex PCR was the method, and the copy in TCRdb shows in-frame clones only, minus some. The sample carries about 51,000 clones, around 79% recorded once. The sample in question was peripheral blood, obtained from a patient treated with radiotherapy plus ipilimumab. The receptors come from a human donor with non-small cell lung cancer who had a complete response to radiotherapy plus ipilimumab. Each CDR3 is given with its conserved first and last residue. The D gene is left open where the match is weak. Clone size is given for some rows only: seen once, a few or many times, or a class if the clone is expanded.

J gene | clone size | V gene | D gene | CDR3 DNA | CDR3 protein
TRBJ2-3 | - | TRBV7-9 | TRBD1 | TGTGCCAGCAGCCGAACAGGGGAAGCTAGCACAGATACGCAGTATTTT | CASSRTGEASTDTQYF
TRBJ1-1 | - | TRBV10-3 | - | TGTGCCATCACCGACACTGCTTACACTGAAGCTTTCTTT | CAITDTAYTEAFF
TRBJ2-2 | - | TRBV7-2 | TRBD2 | TGTGCCAGCAGCTCCCCGGGACTAGGGATCACCGGGGAGCTGTTTTTT | CASSSPGLGITGELFF
TRBJ2-5 | - | TRBV15 | - | TGTGCCACCAGCAGAGATCGAGGGAGTCAAGAGACCCAGTACTTC | CATSRDRGSQETQYF
TRBJ1-2 | - | TRBV5-6 | TRBD1 | TGTGCCAGCAGCTCGGAAATCGCAGGGGGCGCGGAGTACTATGGCTACACCTTC | CASSSEIAGGAEYYGYTF
TRBJ1-3 | - | TRBV9 | - | TGTGCCAGCAGCCTAAACCTTGACAGGCACTCTGGAAACACCATATATTTT | CASSLNLDRHSGNTIYF
TRBJ2-5 | - | TRBV6-6 | TRBD2 | TGTGCCAGCAGTACTGAGCGGGGGGGCCGGGAGACCCAGTACTTC | CASSTERGGRETQYF
TRBJ2-3 | - | TRBV4-3 | - | TGCGCCAGCAGCCAAGGGGGTGCAGGGGTTTCAGATACGCAGTATTTT | CASSQGGAGVSDTQYF
TRBJ1-1 | - | TRBV7-2 | - | TGTGCCAGCAGCCCACGGGTGAACACTGAAGCTTTCTTT | CASSPRVNTEAFF
TRBJ2-2 | - | TRBV5-1 | - | TGCGCCAGCAGCTTGGGAACCGGGACACCCACCGGGGAGCTGTTTTTT | CASSLGTGTPTGELFF
TRBJ2-1 | - | TRBV29-1 | TRBD1 | TGCAGCGTCTACACCCCCGGGACAGGGTACAATGAGCAGTTCTTC | CSVYTPGTGYNEQFF
TRBJ2-1 | - | TRBV18 | TRBD1 | TGTGCCAGCCGCCGGGACAGCCAGGGCAATGAGCAGTTCTTC | CASRRDSQGNEQFF
TRBJ2-4 | - | TRBV2 | TRBD2 | TGTGCCAGCAGCGCTCTTAGCGGGAGCCAAAACATTCAGTACTTC | CASSALSGSQNIQYF
TRBJ2-7 | - | TRBV7-2 | - | TGTGCCAGCAGCTTAGGGCAGGCTTCCTACGAGCAGTACTTC | CASSLGQASYEQYF
TRBJ1-2 | - | TRBV9 | TRBD1 | TGTGCCAGCAGCGCCGCCGGGACAGGGGGCCTCGGCTACACCTTC | CASSAAGTGGLGYTF
TRBJ1-4 | - | TRBV9 | TRBD1 | TGTGCCAGCAGCGTAGAGGACAGGGGGCGAAGTGAAAAACTGTTTTTT | CASSVEDRGRSEKLFF
TRBJ2-5 | - | TRBV18 | - | TGTGCCAGCTCATATAGCCAATTAGAGACCCAGTACTTC | CASSYSQLETQYF
TRBJ2-5 | - | TRBV5-6 | TRBD2 | TGTGCCAGCATACCAGCGGGAGGGCGAGAGACCCAGTACTTC | CASIPAGGRETQYF
TRBJ1-5 | - | TRBV5-1 | - | TGCGCCAGCAGCGAATCACAGGGTCGCAATCAGCCCCAGCATTTT | CASSESQGRNQPQHF
TRBJ2-7 | - | TRBV5-1 | TRBD1 | TGCGCCAGCAGCTCCGGGACAGGGGGCTACGAGCAGTACTTC | CASSSGTGGYEQYF
TRBJ1-2 | - | TRBV12-5 | - | TGTGCTAGTGGTTTGTTCTCCACTGGACTTAGCTATGGCTACACCTTC | CASGLFSTGLSYGYTF
TRBJ2-7 | - | TRBV29-1 | - | TGCAGCGTTGAAACGGGGGGCAACCCCTACGAGCAGTACTTC | CSVETGGNPYEQYF
TRBJ2-2 | - | TRBV7-2 | TRBD1 | TGTGCCAGCAGAAAAACCGGGACAGGAAACACCGGGGAGCTGTTTTTT | CASRKTGTGNTGELFF
TRBJ2-6 | many | TRBV5-8 | - | TGTGCCGGCAGGGGAGCTGGGGCCAACGTCCTGACTTTC | CAGRGAGANVLTF
TRBJ1-1 | once | TRBV27 | - | TGTGCCAGCAGTTCCCGGGATTCCCCGGAAGCTTTCTTT | CASSSRDSPEAFF
TRBJ2-1 | - | TRBV10-3 | TRBD2 | TGTGCCATCAGCCCCGTAGGGACTAGCGGAAACAATGAGCAGTTCTTC | CAISPVGTSGNNEQFF
TRBJ2-3 | once | TRBV29-1 | - | TGCAGCGTTGAAATCGTTTGGGAGGCGCAGTACTTT | CSVEIVWEAQYF
TRBJ2-2 | - | TRBV11-2 | - | TGTGCCAGCAGCTTAAGGGGCACCGGGGAGCTGTTTTTT | CASSLRGTGELFF
TRBJ2-1 | - | TRBV29-1 | - | TGCAGCGTTGAAGATTTAGGGAGGTACAATGAGCAGTTCTTC | CSVEDLGRYNEQFF
TRBJ1-2 | - | TRBV19 | TRBD1 | TGTGCCAGTGAAGACAGGGATTATGGCTACACCTTC | CASEDRDYGYTF
TRBJ1-3 | few | TRBV10-1 | - | TGCGCCAGCAGTGAGTCCCGTCGGATGGGAGCTGGAAACACCATATATTTT | CASSESRRMGAGNTIYF
TRBJ2-5 | - | TRBV10-3 | - | TGTGCCATCAGTGAGTCGGAGCCACCAAGAGTCACCCAGTACTTC | CAISESEPPRVTQYF
TRBJ1-1 | few | TRBV9 | TRBD1 | TGTGCCAGCAGCGTAGTCACAGGGGCTGAAGCTTTCTTT | CASSVVTGAEAFF
TRBJ1-1 | - | TRBV5-4 | TRBD1 | TGTGCCAGCAGCACCGGGACAGGGGGCTGGTTGAACACTGAAGCTTTCTTT | CASSTGTGGWLNTEAFF
TRBJ1-1 | - | TRBV18 | - | TGTGCCAGCTCACGTAAATATACAGGGATTGACACTGAAGCTTTCTTT | CASSRKYTGIDTEAFF